The sequence of this TCR beta chain was determined in a study of beta chain features in type 1 diabetes. Study results and caveats: The VDJ junctions of type 1 diabetes patients carried fewer insertions and more deletions. No resolution was reached here on whether HLA type influences TCRB rearrangement. A moderate, significant TCRB CDR3 shortening appeared in type 1 diabetes across four CD4+ subsets.

Germline V gene sequence: CDR1 SQVTM, CDR2 ANQGSEA. The ends lost 2 bases at V and 4 bases at J; junction bases unmatched: 4. This CDR3 region has 15 residues. This clone was seen a handful of times. Its antigen is unknown. Sequenced material consisted of expressed TCRB transcripts (all of the isolated RNA was reverse transcribed). Profiling relied on immunoSEQ multiplex PCR, and the TCRdb table lists in-frame clones only, not all of them. The data hold 550,000 to 850,000 clones, with about an eighth observed a single time. Via CD45RO/CCR7/CD25/CD127/CD95/CD27, cells of the CD4+ naive, central memory, regulatory and stem cell-like memory subsets were sorted. The authors obtained over 98% purity in all sorted populations.

V usage is TRBV29-1 and J usage is TRBJ2-3, with 12 bases matching TRBD2. Sample: naive CD4+ T cells from blood. The TCR originated in a man in his late teens or twenties with type 1 diabetes. This CDR3 is CSVEPSGGVADTQYF. The CDR3 DNA sequence: TGCAGCGTTGAACCTAGCGGGGGGGTAGCAGATACGCAGTATTTT.